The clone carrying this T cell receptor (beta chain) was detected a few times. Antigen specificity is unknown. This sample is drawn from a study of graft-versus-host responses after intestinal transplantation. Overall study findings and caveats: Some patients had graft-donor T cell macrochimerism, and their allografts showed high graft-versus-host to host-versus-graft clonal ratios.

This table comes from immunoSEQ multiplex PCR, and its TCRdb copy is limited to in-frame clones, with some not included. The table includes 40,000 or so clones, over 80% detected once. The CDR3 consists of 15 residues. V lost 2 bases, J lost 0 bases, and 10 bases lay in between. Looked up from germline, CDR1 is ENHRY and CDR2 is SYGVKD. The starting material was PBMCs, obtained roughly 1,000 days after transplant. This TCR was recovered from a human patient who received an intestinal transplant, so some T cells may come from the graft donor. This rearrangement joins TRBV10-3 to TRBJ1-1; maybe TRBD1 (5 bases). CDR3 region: CAISEGNRLNTEAFF. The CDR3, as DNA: TGTGCCATCAGTGAGGGGAACAGGCTGAACACTGAAGCTTTCTTT.